The subject of this entry is one TCR beta chain. This sample is part of a study of blood T cell repertoires in COVID-19. Study overall: Sources were T cells, B-cell-depleted T cells, or PBMCs; the material itself was cDNA or gDNA.

Profiling relied on immunoSEQ multiplex PCR, and the TCRdb table lists in-frame clones only, not all of them. The sample shows 300,000 to 450,000 clones, 85% of them seen only once. The CDR3 contains 11 residues. CDR1 and CDR2 (germline): LGHNT, FRNRAP. Trimming cost V 6 bases and J 7 bases, with 7 bases left between them. This TCR derives from a woman between 18 and 29 years old with acute or convalescent COVID-19. The rearrangement uses TRBV12-5 and TRBJ1-5, with no clear D. What was sequenced was peripheral blood. The CDR3 region is CASGLGQPQHF. The CDR3 DNA sequence: TGTGCTAGTGGCCTCGGGCAGCCCCAGCATTTT.